This entry concerns a single T cell receptor (beta chain). What it binds is unknown. This specimen belongs to a study of T cell responses to AZD1222 COVID-19 vaccine. Study observations and caveats: Targeting of unmutated variant regions was reportedly seen in nearly half of spike-specific TCRs. Donors skewed white British and female; clonal diversity was possibly underestimated.

In germline, CDR1 is SGHDT, CDR2 YYEEEE. The CDR3 is 14 amino acids. Trimming removed 0 bases at V and 5 bases at J, with 11 bases between. Sequenced by immunoSEQ multiplex PCR; TCRdb stores in-frame clones only, minus some. The sample lists about 150,000 clones, roughly 92% occurring once. This clonotype originated in an adult in good health. Specimen: peripheral blood, collected on day 0 of AZD1222 vaccination. V usage is TRBV5-6 and J usage is TRBJ1-1, with D possibly being TRBD1 (6 bases). The CDR3 spells CASSLAGDGTEAFF. The CDR3 DNA reads TGTGCCAGCAGCTTGGCAGGGGACGGGACTGAAGCTTTCTTT.